What follows describes a single TCR beta chain. The antigen is unknown. A second PCR of roughly 7 to 11 cycles used a sample-barcoded 5' primer and a J-beta primer mix. Each CDR3 protein gets one entry after TCRdb re-called the 5' RACE reads with MiXCR. This sample yields about 380,000 distinct CDR3 sequences, of which approximately 51% are seen a single time; around 49% belongs to the top ten. The sample originates from a study of blood T cells in healthy people across ages. General observations from the study: Considered underestimates were the diversity estimates obtained from one million T cells. Donor CMV status, an unknown factor, possibly confounded changes in expanded clonotypes. Roughly linear age-related decline in beta diversity appeared, significant by age approximately 41. Researchers report that TCR beta diversity correlated strongly with naive T cell percentage.

V was clipped by 6 bases and J by 5 bases, with 13 bases between them. The germline V gene encodes CDR1 LNHDA and CDR2 SQIVND (reference sequence). The CDR3 is made up of 13 amino acids. The J gene is TRBJ2-5, the V gene TRBV19, with D perhaps matching TRBD2 (6 bases). Sequenced material: blood. This receptor was obtained from a man in his 60s in good health. The CDR3 loop is CASSTGVGETQYF. The CDR3 nucleotides read TGTGCCAGTAGCACGGGGGTGGGGGAGACCCAGTACTTC.